This T cell receptor (beta chain) was identified in a study of T cells in localized non-small cell lung cancer. This clone was seen only a few times. Generated by immunoSEQ multiplex PCR, the TCRdb table keeps only in-frame clones and is missing some. The top ten clones hold 7.2% of a sample with about 13,000 clones, roughly 30% of them seen once. Sequencing was performed on lung tumor tissue, taken before any cancer treatment. The TCR comes from an older female donor with stage I lung adenocarcinoma.

In DNA, the CDR3 is TGTGCCTGGAGTGTGGGAGGGGCTGGAAACACCATATATTTT. Protein product: CAWSVGGAGNTIYF. The genes are TRBV30 and TRBJ1-3; tentative D call: TRBD1 (5 bases). In germline, CDR1 is GTSNPN, CDR2 SVGIG (reference sequence). The CDR3 runs to 14 residues. The germline V and J ends were trimmed by 0 bases and 2 bases, with 8 bases remaining between them. Full variable domain (outside the CDR3, taken from reference TRBV30 and TRBJ1-3): SQTIHQWPATLVQPVGSPLSLECTVEGTSNPNLYWYRQAAGRGLQLLFYSVGIGQISSEVPQNLSASRPQDRQFILSSKKLLLSDSGFYLCAWSVGGAGNTIYFGEGSWLTVV.